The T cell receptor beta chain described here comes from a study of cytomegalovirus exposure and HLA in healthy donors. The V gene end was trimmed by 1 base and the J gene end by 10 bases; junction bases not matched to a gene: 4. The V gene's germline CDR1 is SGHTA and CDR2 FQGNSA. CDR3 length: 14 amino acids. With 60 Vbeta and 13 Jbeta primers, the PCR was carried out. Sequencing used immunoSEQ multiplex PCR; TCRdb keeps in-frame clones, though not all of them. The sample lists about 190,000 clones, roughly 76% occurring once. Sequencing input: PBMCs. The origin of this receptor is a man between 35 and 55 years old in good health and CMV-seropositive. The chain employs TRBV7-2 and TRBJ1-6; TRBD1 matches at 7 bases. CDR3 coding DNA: TGTGCCAGCAGCTTAGGTTACAGGGGATCACCCCTCCACTTT. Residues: CASSLGYRGSPLHF.